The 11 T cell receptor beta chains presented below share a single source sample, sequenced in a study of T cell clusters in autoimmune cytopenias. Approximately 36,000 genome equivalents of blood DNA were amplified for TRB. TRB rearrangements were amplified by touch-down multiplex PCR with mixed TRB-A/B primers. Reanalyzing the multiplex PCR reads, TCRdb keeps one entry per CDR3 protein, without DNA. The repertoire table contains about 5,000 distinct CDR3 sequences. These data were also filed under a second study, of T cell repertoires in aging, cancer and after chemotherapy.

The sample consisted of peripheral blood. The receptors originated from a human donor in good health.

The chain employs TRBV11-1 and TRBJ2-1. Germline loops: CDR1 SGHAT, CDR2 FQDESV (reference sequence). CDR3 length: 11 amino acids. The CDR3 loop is CASRGNNEQFF.

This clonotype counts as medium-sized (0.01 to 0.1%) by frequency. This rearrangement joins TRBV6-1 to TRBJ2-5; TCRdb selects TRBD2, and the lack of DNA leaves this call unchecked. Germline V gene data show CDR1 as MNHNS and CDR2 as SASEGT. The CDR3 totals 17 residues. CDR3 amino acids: CASSLMPGLASQETQYF.

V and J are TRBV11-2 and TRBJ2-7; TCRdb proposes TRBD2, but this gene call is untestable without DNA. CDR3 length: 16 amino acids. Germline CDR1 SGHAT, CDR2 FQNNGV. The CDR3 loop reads CASSLPPQLGFNEQYF.

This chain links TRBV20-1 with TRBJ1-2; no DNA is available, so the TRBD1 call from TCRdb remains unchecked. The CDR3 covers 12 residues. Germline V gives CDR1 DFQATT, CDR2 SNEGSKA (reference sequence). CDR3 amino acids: CSATGQISGYTF.

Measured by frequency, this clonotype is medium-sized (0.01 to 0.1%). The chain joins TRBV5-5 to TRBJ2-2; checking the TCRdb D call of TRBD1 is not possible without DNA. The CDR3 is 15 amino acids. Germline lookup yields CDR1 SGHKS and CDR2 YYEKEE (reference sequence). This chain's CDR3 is CASSVDRGYTGELFF.

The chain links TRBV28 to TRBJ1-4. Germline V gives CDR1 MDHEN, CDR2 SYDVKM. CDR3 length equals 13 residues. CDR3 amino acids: CASSLNVQGKLFF.

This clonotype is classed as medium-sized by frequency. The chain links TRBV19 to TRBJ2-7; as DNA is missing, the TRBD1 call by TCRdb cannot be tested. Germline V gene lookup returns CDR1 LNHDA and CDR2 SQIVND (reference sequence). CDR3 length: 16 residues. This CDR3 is CASSASRGGLLYEQYF.

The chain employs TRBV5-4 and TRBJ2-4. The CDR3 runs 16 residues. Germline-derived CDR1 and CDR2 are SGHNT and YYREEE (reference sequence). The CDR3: CASSLGSSFGKNIQYF.

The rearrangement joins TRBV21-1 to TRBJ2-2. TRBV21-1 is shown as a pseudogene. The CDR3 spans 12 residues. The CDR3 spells CASNVLGGELFF.

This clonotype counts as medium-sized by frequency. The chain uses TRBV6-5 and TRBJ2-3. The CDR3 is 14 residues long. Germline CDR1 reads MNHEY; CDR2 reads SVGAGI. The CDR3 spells CASSYMGMADTQYF.

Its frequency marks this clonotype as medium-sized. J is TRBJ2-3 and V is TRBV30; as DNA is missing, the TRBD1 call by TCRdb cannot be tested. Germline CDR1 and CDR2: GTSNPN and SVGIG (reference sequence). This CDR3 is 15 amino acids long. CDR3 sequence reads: CAWSVWGSTTDTQYF.